The entry below describes one T cell receptor (beta chain). Antigen specificity is unknown. Repertoires were generated with immunoSEQ multiplex PCR, while TCRdb's copy carries only in-frame clones and drops some. Of tens of thousands of clones listed, about 94% are singletons. This sample was taken from a study of OX40 agonist ivuxolimab in advanced cancers. Study-level background: Mean age approximately 59 years, range about 23 to 85; roughly 82% male. Three patients had partial responses: one hepatocellular carcinoma, two cutaneous melanoma.

Notes on the study in general: CD4+ and CD8+ blood T cells expanded clonally by week 6 at 0.1 to 3.0 mg/kg. Averaged across samples, CD8+ T cells carried more expanded clones than CD4+ did.

The CDR3 spans 13 residues. The germline V gene encodes CDR1 LNHDA and CDR2 SQIVND (reference sequence). V was cut by 0 bases and J by 6 bases, with 6 bases left in between. The chain carries TRBV19 and TRBJ1-5; D is unclear. The source is an adult with an advanced solid tumor such as melanoma, head and neck, liver or kidney cancer. Material: CD4+ or CD8+ T cells sorted from blood, obtained in a trial of the OX40 agonist ivuxolimab. The CDR3 sequence is CASSIELGQPQHF. CDR3 bases: TGTGCCAGTAGTATAGAATTAGGTCAGCCCCAGCATTTT.